These 21 T cell receptor beta chains were sequenced from one sample in a study of blood T cell repertoires in COVID-19. Measured with immunoSEQ multiplex PCR; TCRdb has only the in-frame clones, and not every one. The sample yields 320,000 or so clones, about 90% seen once. The sample consisted of PBMCs or T cells enriched from blood (not recorded which). These receptors originate from a young man who had recovered from COVID-19.

The chain carries TRBV11-2 and TRBJ1-2, with D maybe TRBD1 (6 bases). From germline, CDR1 is SGHAT and CDR2 FQNNGV. V was trimmed by 1 base and J by 3 bases, leaving 9 bases between them. CDR3 length: 14 residues. CDR3: CASSLGGTHYGYTF. The CDR3 coding sequence is TGTGCCAGCAGCTTAGGGGGGACACACTATGGCTACACCTTC.

V is TRBV28 and J is TRBJ2-7, with 10 bases that match TRBD1. This CDR3 comprises 16 residues. The V and J ends lost 3 bases and 3 bases, in that order; junction bases with no gene match: 8. Germline-derived CDR1 and CDR2 are MDHEN and SYDVKM. In nucleotides, the CDR3 is TGTGCCAGCAGTTTGGGCGGGACAGGGGTATTCTACGAGCAGTACTTC. Translation: CASSLGGTGVFYEQYF.

The chain combines TRBV7-9 with TRBJ2-6, with 7 bases aligning to TRBD2. The length of the CDR3 is 18 residues. The trim removed 2 bases at V and 0 bases at J, leaving 7 bases unmatched. The germline CDR1 and CDR2 sequences are SEHNR and FQNEAQ (reference sequence). CDR3 sequence reads: CASSLYRGVVSGANVLTF. In DNA, the CDR3 is TGTGCCAGCAGCTTATATCGGGGGGTAGTCTCTGGGGCCAACGTCCTGACTTTC.

The chain links TRBV5-1 to TRBJ2-5, with 11 nucleotides matching TRBD2. This CDR3 comprises 16 residues. Unmatched junction bases numbered 7, after V lost 5 bases and J lost 1 base. CDR1 is SGHRS and CDR2 is YFSETQ in the germline V gene. In DNA, the CDR3 is TGCGCCAGCAGTCCTCCGGGACTAGCGGTCCAAGAGACCCAGTACTTC. It codes for CASSPPGLAVQETQYF.

This clone was found once. The identical CDR3 is also encoded by other nucleotide sequences in the sample. The chain combines TRBV6-5 with TRBJ1-6; D possibly corresponds to TRBD1 (5 bases). The V and J ends lost 0 bases and 9 bases respectively, with 12 bases between them. The CDR3 runs to 15 residues. From germline, CDR1 is MNHEY and CDR2 SVGAGI. CDR3 sequence (DNA): TGTGCCAGCAGTTACTCGCGGGGCGTAGGTTCACCCCTCCACTTT. Amino acids: CASSYSRGVGSPLHF.

A single count supports this clone. The CDR3 region is CASSLVTGIYGYTF. The CDR3 nucleotides read TGTGCCAGCAGTTTGGTGACGGGGATCTATGGCTACACCTTC. V gene TRBV28 combines with J gene TRBJ1-2; D remains unclear. Germline V gene data show CDR1 as MDHEN and CDR2 as SYDVKM. There are 14 residues in the CDR3. V lost 3 bases and J lost 4, with 12 bases in between.

This clone was seen only once. V and J are TRBV5-1 and TRBJ2-1, with D perhaps matching TRBD1 (6 bases). Germline CDR1 and CDR2: SGHRS and YFSETQ. V lost 2 bases and J 6 bases, leaving 15 bases between the germline ends. This CDR3 is built from 15 residues. The chain's CDR3 is CASSLQAGAFNEQFF. The CDR3 DNA follows: TGCGCCAGCAGCTTACAAGCAGGGGCTTTCAATGAGCAGTTCTTC.

The chain is built from TRBV6-5 and TRBJ1-1; 7 bases map to TRBD1. Unmatched junction bases numbered 10, after V lost 6 bases and J lost 6 bases. CDR1 and CDR2 from the germline V gene are MNHEY and SVGAGI. The CDR3 extends over 14 amino acids. The CDR3, as DNA: TGTGCCAGCAGAAGAAAAGACAGGGATGCTGAAGCTTTCTTT. This translates into CASRRKDRDAEAFF.

This sequence joins TRBV5-8 and TRBJ2-2; the match to TRBD1 covers 7 bases. Germline loops: CDR1 SGHTS, CDR2 YDEGEE. This CDR3 is built from 16 residues. The junction had 11 bases not matched to a gene; V was cut back by 6 bases and J by 3 bases. CDR3 loop: CASNTIGGGDTGELFF. The DNA of the CDR3 is TGTGCCAGCAACACGATAGGGGGCGGCGACACCGGGGAGCTGTTTTTT.

The CDR3 DNA is TGTGCCAGCAGCTTGGGACAGGGGAACAATGAGCAGTTCTTC. Translation gives CASSLGQGNNEQFF. This rearrangement joins TRBV11-1 to TRBJ2-1; 10 nucleotides match TRBD1. There are 14 residues in the CDR3. V was clipped by 3 bases and J by 5 bases; unmatched bases: 1. Germline CDR1 reads SGHAT; CDR2 reads FQDESV (reference sequence).

J is TRBJ2-1 and V is TRBV2; 12 bases match TRBD2. Germline CDR1 reads SNHLY; CDR2 reads FYNNEI. The CDR3 has 17 amino acids. The V and J ends lost 5 bases and 8 bases, in that order; junction bases with no gene match: 13. For the CDR3, the DNA is TGTGCCAGCAGTATAATAAGTTCCGGGACTAGCGGGTATGAGCAGTTCTTC. Residues: CASSIISSGTSGYEQFF.

As concerns this clone: This sample includes further DNA sequences coding for the same CDR3. The chain employs TRBV28 and TRBJ1-2, with D possibly matching TRBD1 (6 bases). V was clipped by 5 bases and J by 4 bases, with 8 bases between them. CDR1 MDHEN and CDR2 SYDVKM come from the germline V gene. The length of the CDR3 is 12 residues. The CDR3 region has the DNA TGTGCCAGCAGTAGGACAGTCTATGGCTACACCTTC. Translation gives CASSRTVYGYTF.

V is TRBV18 and J is TRBJ1-2, with D perhaps matching TRBD1 (5 bases). Germline V CDR1 and CDR2: KGHSH, LQKENI. V gave up 4 bases and J gave up 4 bases, with 16 bases separating them. The CDR3 extends over 15 amino acids. The CDR3 nucleotides read TGTGCCAGCTCACGAAGGTCGACAGAGGTCTATGGCTACACCTTC. This gives the protein CASSRRSTEVYGYTF. Complete variable domain (other parts from reference TRBV18 and TRBJ1-2): NAGVMQNPRHLVRRRGQEARLRCSPMKGHSHVYWYRQLPEEGLKFMVYLQKENIIDESGMPKERFSAEFPKEGPSILRIQQVVRGDSAAYFCASSRRSTEVYGYTFGSGTRLTVV.

The J gene is TRBJ1-2, the V gene TRBV7-9; 9 bases agree with TRBD1. V shed 2 bases, J shed 5 bases, and the junction held 18 bases outside the gene matches. CDR1 is SEHNR, CDR2 FQNEAQ, per germline (reference sequence). CDR3 length: 19 amino acids. CDR3 amino acids: CASSLPPSLGTGLLYGYTF. The DNA of the CDR3 is TGTGCCAGCAGCTTACCTCCCTCCCTGGGGACAGGGTTATTATATGGCTACACCTTC.

This chain uses TRBV7-2 with TRBJ1-1, with 7 bases lining up with TRBD1. Unmatched junction bases numbered 6, after V lost 5 bases and J lost 0 bases. CDR1 is SGHTA and CDR2 is FQGNSA in the germline V gene. The CDR3 is 15 residues long. CDR3 bases: TGTGCCAGCAGCCGTACGGGACAGATGAACACTGAAGCTTTCTTT. This translates into CASSRTGQMNTEAFF.

In nucleotides, the CDR3 is TGTGCCAGCAGTTCCGGCGGAGCAGGGGCAGATACGCAGTATTTT. It is translated as CASSSGGAGADTQYF. The rearrangement joins TRBV6-2 or TRBV6-3 to TRBJ2-3; tentative D call: TRBD1 (6 bases). The CDR3 contains 15 residues. CDR1 and CDR2 (germline): MNHEY, SVGEGT. Deletions cut 4 bases from V and 4 bases from J, with 15 bases between.

The J gene is TRBJ1-5, the V gene TRBV24-1; possible D gene TRBD1, 6 bases. The CDR3 extends over 15 amino acids. V was pared by 2 bases and J by 6 bases, with 13 bases between. CDR1 is KGHDR, CDR2 SFDVKD, per germline. The CDR3: CATSDWTDRSQPQHF. Written as DNA, the CDR3 is TGTGCCACCAGTGATTGGACGGACAGAAGTCAGCCCCAGCATTTT.

J is TRBJ1-3 and V is TRBV7-9; 9 positions agree with TRBD1. V was pared by 0 bases and J by 8 bases, with 8 bases of the junction left unmatched. The V gene's germline CDR1 is SEHNR and CDR2 FQNEAQ (reference sequence). CDR3 length equals 16 residues. The CDR3 here is CASSLAHGTGTYTIYF. CDR3 sequence (DNA): TGTGCCAGCAGCTTAGCGCATGGGACAGGGACGTACACCATATATTTT.

This rearrangement joins TRBV7-8 to TRBJ1-5; no reliable D call. Germline CDR1 and CDR2: SGHVS and FQNEAQ. V gave up 1 base and J gave up 1 base, with 8 bases separating them. The CDR3 loop spans 15 amino acids. The CDR3 is CASSLDSWSNQPQHF. For the CDR3, the DNA is TGTGCCAGCAGCTTAGACTCCTGGAGCAATCAGCCCCAGCATTTT.

V gene TRBV28 combines with J gene TRBJ2-5, with D perhaps matching TRBD1 (5 bases). The length of the CDR3 is 15 residues. Trimming left V 6 bases short and J 1 base short, with 15 bases between. Germline V gene data show CDR1 as MDHEN and CDR2 as SYDVKM. DNA of the CDR3: TGTGCCAGCAGATCTCAGGGTCTAGGCCAAGAGACCCAGTACTTC. It translates to CASRSQGLGQETQYF.

The chain has TRBV5-4 and TRBJ1-1; D is perhaps TRBD1 (5 bases). Trimming took 2 bases from V and 0 from J, leaving 14 bases between them. The CDR3 has 16 amino acids. CDR1 is SGHNT, CDR2 YYREEE, per germline (reference sequence). CDR3 residues: CASSLKPGDMNTEAFF. The CDR3 coding sequence is TGTGCCAGCAGCTTAAAACCGGGGGATATGAACACTGAAGCTTTCTTT.